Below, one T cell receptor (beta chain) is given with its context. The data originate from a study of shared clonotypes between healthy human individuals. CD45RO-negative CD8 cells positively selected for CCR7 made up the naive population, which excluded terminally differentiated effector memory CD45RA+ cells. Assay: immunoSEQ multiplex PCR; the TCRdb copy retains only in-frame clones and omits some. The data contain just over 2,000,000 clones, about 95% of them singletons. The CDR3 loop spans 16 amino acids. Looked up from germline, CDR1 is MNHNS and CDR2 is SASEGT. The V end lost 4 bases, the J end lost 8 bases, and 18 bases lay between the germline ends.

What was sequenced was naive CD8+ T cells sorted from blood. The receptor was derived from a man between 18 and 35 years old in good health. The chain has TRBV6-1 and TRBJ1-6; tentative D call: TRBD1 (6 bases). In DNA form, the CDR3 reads TGTGCCAGCAGTGCACCCCCCGGGGGGCAATATTCACCCCTCCACTTT. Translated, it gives CASSAPPGGQYSPLHF.